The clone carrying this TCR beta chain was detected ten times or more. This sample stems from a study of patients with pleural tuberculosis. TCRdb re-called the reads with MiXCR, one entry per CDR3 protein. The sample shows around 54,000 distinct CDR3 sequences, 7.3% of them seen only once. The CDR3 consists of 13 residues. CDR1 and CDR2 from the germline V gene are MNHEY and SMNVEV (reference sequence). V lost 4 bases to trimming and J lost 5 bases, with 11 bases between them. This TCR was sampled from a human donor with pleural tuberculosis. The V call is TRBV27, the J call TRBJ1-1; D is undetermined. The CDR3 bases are TGTGCCAGCAGTTGGACCGATAATACTGAAGCTTTCTTT. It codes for CASSWTDNTEAFF.